This T cell receptor (beta chain) appears in the sequencing data of a study of early T cells in non-severe SARS-CoV-2 infection. Study overall: Whole-blood bulk RNA, unsorted, was sequenced, and chains were unpaired. Study findings and constraints: A preference for anti-spike CD8 responses marked VDJdb matching, which missed private and CD4 specificities.

Attachment of unique molecular identifiers to individual cDNA molecules was performed. TCRdb passed the 5' RACE reads through MiXCR, listing each CDR3 protein once. The table lists about 60,000 distinct CDR3 sequences, 9.1% of them singletons, with 3.2% in the top ten. This CDR3 has 14 amino acids. Trimming cost V 8 bases and J 1 base; bases outside gene matches: 5. The germline CDR1 and CDR2 sequences are SNHLY and FYNNEI. As regards this clonotype: Its antigen is unknown.

This clonotype originated in an adult who was a healthcare worker with PCR-confirmed SARS-CoV-2 infection or an uninfected control (not recorded which). The sample was whole blood. The chain carries TRBV2 and TRBJ2-5, with 9 bases fitting TRBD2. The CDR3 DNA reads as TGTGCCAGCGCGTATAGCGGGGGCCAAGAGACCCAGTACTTC. It codes for CASAYSGGQETQYF.